This TCR beta chain was sequenced during a study of blood T cell repertoires in COVID-19. Looking at the study overall: Samples representing acute and convalescent COVID-19 were sourced from the United States, Italy and Spain. T cells, B-cell-depleted T cells, or PBMCs provided the cDNA or gDNA that served as material.

The CDR3 length is 17 residues. CDR1 is SGHTA and CDR2 is FQGNSA in the germline V gene. V gave up 4 bases and J gave up 3 bases, with 19 bases separating them. Per the authors' pipeline: Amplification of reference gene primers provided the estimated nucleated cell counts. The assay was immunoSEQ multiplex PCR, and TCRdb's table has in-frame clones only and misses some. From that table come the V and J calls and clone size; the DNA was used to work out D and trimming. The sample consists of around 300,000 clones, over 75% of them appearing once. Sample: peripheral blood. The chain recombines TRBV7-2 with TRBJ1-5, with D hard to call. This TCR was sampled from a man aged 45-60 years with active or convalescent COVID-19. The CDR3 is CASSSASGESINQPQHF. The DNA of the CDR3 is TGTGCCAGCAGCTCCGCTAGCGGGGAATCTATCAATCAGCCCCAGCATTTT.